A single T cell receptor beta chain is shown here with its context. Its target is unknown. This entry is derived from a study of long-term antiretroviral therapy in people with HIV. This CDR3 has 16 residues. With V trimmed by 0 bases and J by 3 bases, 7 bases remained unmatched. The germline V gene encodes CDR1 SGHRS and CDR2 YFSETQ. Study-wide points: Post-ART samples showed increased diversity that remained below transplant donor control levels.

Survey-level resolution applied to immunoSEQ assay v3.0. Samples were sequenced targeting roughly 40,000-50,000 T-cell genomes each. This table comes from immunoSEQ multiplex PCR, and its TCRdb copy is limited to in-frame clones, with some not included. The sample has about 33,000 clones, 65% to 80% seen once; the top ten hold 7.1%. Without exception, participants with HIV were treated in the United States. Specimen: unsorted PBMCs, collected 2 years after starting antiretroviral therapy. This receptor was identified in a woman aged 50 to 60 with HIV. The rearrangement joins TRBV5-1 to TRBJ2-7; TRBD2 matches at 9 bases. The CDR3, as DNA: TGCGCCAGCAGCTTGGCCGGTCTAGCGGGGCGCTACGAGCAGTACTTC. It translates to CASSLAGLAGRYEQYF.